The text below deals with one T cell receptor (beta chain). What it binds is not known. The entry originates in a study of blood T cells in healthy people across ages. Study-wide findings and caveats: Diversity of TCR beta per million T cells declined in a roughly linear way with age.

Next came a second PCR, run for roughly 7 to 12 cycles, which used a sample-barcoded 5' primer along with a J-beta primer mix. TCRdb reprocessed the 5' RACE reads with MiXCR, giving one entry per CDR3 protein. The profile covers 500,000 to 700,000 distinct CDR3 sequences, with about 28% appearing a single time and about a sixth taken by the ten largest. The V end was cut by 6 bases, the J end by 0 bases, with 9 bases between. CDR1 and CDR2 (germline): DFQATT, SNEGSKA (reference sequence). The CDR3 length is 13 residues. Sequenced: blood. This receptor was taken from a woman older than 75 in good health. The V and J genes are TRBV20-1 and TRBJ1-3; unclear D gene. CDR3: CSASVHSGNTIYF. For the CDR3, the DNA is TGCAGTGCGTCAGTGCACTCTGGAAACACCATATATTTT.